Shown below are 21 T cell receptor beta chains from a single sample sequenced in a study of regulatory T cells in long-lasting Graves disease. Arm-PCR of CDR3 regions and iRepertoire HTBI primers were used to build TCR beta libraries. TCRdb reprocessed the multiplex PCR reads via MiXCR and lists one record per CDR3 protein. The repertoire holds some 370,000 distinct CDR3 sequences, with about 20% as singletons. Time point specified: persistent/refractory GD, antithyroid drugs over 5 years with positive TRAb. PBMC-extracted RNA yielded the TCR library. The sample was peripheral blood mononuclear cells (PBMCs), taken when the disease was refractory, from a patient treated with antithyroid drugs. These receptors were obtained from a female donor with Graves disease.

This clonotype was counted many times. The chain carries TRBV7-8 and TRBJ1-5; 7 bases fit TRBD1. The germline V gene has CDR1 SGHVS and CDR2 FQNEAQ. J lost 6 bases, V lost 2 bases, and 7 bases had no gene match. This CDR3 has 15 residues. CDR3 in DNA: TGTGCCAGCAGCTTATTCCGGGACAGAACTCAGCCCCAGCATTTT. Protein product: CASSLFRDRTQPQHF.

V usage is TRBV19 and J usage is TRBJ1-1, with D maybe TRBD1 (5 bases). Trimming shortened V by 5 bases and J by 0 bases, and 25 bases separated the two germline ends. The germline V gene encodes CDR1 LNHDA and CDR2 SQIVND (reference sequence). CDR3 length: 19 amino acids. The CDR3 nucleotides are TGTGCCAGTAGTCTCTCGGGGGGAGCGAAGACTACCATGAACACTGAAGCTTTCTTT. It translates to CASSLSGGAKTTMNTEAFF.

The CDR3 bases are TGTGCCATCAGTGAGGGACAGGGGGCCTACGAGCAGTACTTC. Amino acid sequence: CAISEGQGAYEQYF. The J gene is TRBJ2-7, the V gene TRBV10-3; TRBD1 aligns across 10 bases. CDR3 length equals 14 residues. CDR1 is ENHRY, CDR2 SYGVKD, per germline. With V trimmed by 2 bases and J by 2 bases, 0 bases remained unmatched.

This clonotype has at least ten counts. V usage is TRBV7-2 and J usage is TRBJ2-7; D perhaps matches TRBD2 (6 bases). The V gene's germline CDR1 is SGHTA and CDR2 FQGNSA. Trimming pared 5 bases from V and 2 bases from J, leaving 13 bases between. The CDR3 is 14 amino acids. CDR3 in amino acids: CASSPGRGAYEQYF. CDR3 bases: TGTGCCAGCAGCCCCGGCCGCGGGGCCTACGAGCAGTACTTC.

This chain uses TRBV3-1 with TRBJ1-1; maybe TRBD1 (5 bases). The V end was cut by 7 bases, the J end by 3 bases, with 12 bases between. Germline V gene sequence: CDR1 LGHDT, CDR2 YNNKEL (reference sequence). The CDR3 sequence is 13 residues long. CDR3 sequence: CASTGGGHTEAFF. CDR3 in DNA: TGTGCCAGCACCGGGGGAGGGCACACTGAAGCTTTCTTT.

Concerning this clonotype itself: With a much larger clone just one base away, this may be a read error. The J gene is TRBJ1-4, the V gene TRBV28, with D maybe TRBD1 (5 bases). V lost 6 bases and J lost 3, with 14 bases in between. Germline assignment: CDR1 MDHEN and CDR2 SYDVKM. CDR3 length: 15 residues. The CDR3 loop is CASRTRGRPNEKLFF. Here the CDR3 DNA reads TGTGCCAGCAGAACCCGGGGCAGGCCTAATGAAAAACTGTTTTTT.

This sequence joins TRBV4-3 and TRBJ1-3; D uncertain. V dropped 0 bases and J dropped 4 bases, with 10 bases sitting between them. The CDR3 runs to 15 residues. The V gene's germline CDR1 is LGHNA and CDR2 YSLEER. The CDR3 nucleotides are TGCGCCAGCAGCCAAGAGCATACAGTCGGAAACACCATATATTTT. It translates to CASSQEHTVGNTIYF.

This clonotype was detected ten times or more. The genes are TRBV12-3 or TRBV12-4 and TRBJ2-5; 15 bases agree with TRBD2. This CDR3 is 18 amino acids long. V lost 5 bases and J lost 1; bases outside the gene matches: 8. The CDR3 protein is CASSEWTSGRALQETQYF. The DNA of the CDR3 is TGTGCCAGCAGTGAATGGACTAGCGGGAGGGCCCTCCAAGAGACCCAGTACTTC.

This clonotype was counted at least ten times. The J gene is TRBJ1-2, the V gene TRBV7-8; weak D call: TRBD1 (5 bases). Germline assignment: CDR1 SGHVS and CDR2 FQNEAQ. The CDR3 loop spans 15 amino acids. V shed 6 bases and J shed 4 bases, with 18 bases lying between them. The CDR3 DNA sequence: TGTGCCAGCAGTTCCGGACATTTCTCTTCCTATGGCTACACCTTC. Protein: CASSSGHFSSYGYTF.

This clonotype was counted a few times. V usage is TRBV28 and J usage is TRBJ2-2, with 7 bases identical to TRBD1. After removal of 5 bases from V and 4 bases from J, the junction contained 4 bases not matched to a gene. This CDR3 spans 14 amino acids. Germline assignment: CDR1 MDHEN and CDR2 SYDVKM. The CDR3 here is CASSDRVFTGELFF. DNA for the CDR3: TGTGCCAGCAGTGACAGGGTTTTCACCGGGGAGCTGTTTTTT.

This clonotype was detected ten times or more. The chain couples TRBV11-2 to TRBJ2-7, with 9 nucleotides matching TRBD2. The V gene's germline CDR1 is SGHAT and CDR2 FQNNGV. The CDR3 runs to 15 residues. V was clipped by 5 bases and J by 6 bases; unmatched bases: 11. Here the CDR3 reads CASSPRLAGRREQYF. The CDR3 DNA is TGTGCCAGCAGCCCTCGGCTAGCGGGAAGGCGCGAGCAGTACTTC. Full variable domain (outside the CDR3, taken from reference TRBV11-2 and TRBJ2-7): EAGVAQSPRYKIIEKRQSVAFWCNPISGHATLYWYQQILGQGPKLLIQFQNNGVVDDSQLPKDRFSAERLKGVDSTLKIQPAKLEDSAVYLCASSPRLAGRREQYFGPGTRLTVT.

This clonotype was detected only a few times. The J gene is TRBJ1-1, the V gene TRBV14, with D possibly matching TRBD1 (5 bases). Trimming stripped 0 bases from V and 6 bases from J, with 8 bases between. Looked up from germline, CDR1 is SGHDN and CDR2 is FVKESK. This CDR3 is 13 amino acids long. The chain's CDR3 is CASSQDAGAEAFF. In DNA, the CDR3 is TGTGCCAGCAGCCAAGACGCGGGGGCTGAAGCTTTCTTT. The full variable domain, rest sourced from reference TRBV14 and TRBJ1-1, is EAGVTQFPSHSVIEKGQTVTLRCDPISGHDNLYWYRRVMGKEIKFLLHFVKESKQDESGMPNNRFLAERTGGTYSTLKVQPAELEDSGVYFCASSQDAGAEAFFGQGTRLTVV.

This chain connects TRBV20-1 to TRBJ1-3, with D hard to call. The CDR3 is 16 amino acids. Trimming left V 0 bases short and J 4 bases short, with 16 bases between. Germline-derived CDR1 and CDR2 are DFQATT and SNEGSKA (reference sequence). The CDR3: CSARDGTFDSGNTIYF. In nucleotides, the CDR3 is TGCAGTGCTAGAGATGGCACATTCGATTCCGGAAACACCATATATTTT.

The V call is TRBV5-5, the J call TRBJ1-5, with unresolved D. The CDR3 has 15 amino acids. V was cut by 2 bases and J by 1 base, with 10 bases left in between. CDR1 SGHKS and CDR2 YYEKEE come from the germline V gene (reference sequence). This CDR3 is CASSFHSLSNQPQHF. In nucleotides, the CDR3 is TGTGCCAGCAGCTTTCACAGTCTAAGCAATCAGCCCCAGCATTTT.

This clonotype occurred once. The gene calls are TRBV7-9 and TRBJ2-5, with a possible D match to TRBD2 (5 bases). Germline loops: CDR1 SEHNR, CDR2 FQNEAQ (reference sequence). V dropped 5 bases and J dropped 2 bases, with 9 bases sitting between them. This CDR3 spans 13 amino acids. The CDR3 DNA follows: TGTGCCAGCAGCGCGGACTGGCAAGAGACCCAGTACTTC. The encoded protein is CASSADWQETQYF.

This clonotype was observed many times. The chain has TRBV7-9 and TRBJ1-4; no definite D call. V dropped 3 bases and J dropped 10 bases, with 12 bases sitting between them. Germline lookup yields CDR1 SEHNR and CDR2 FQNEAQ (reference sequence). The CDR3 length is 13 residues. The CDR3 DNA reads TGTGCCAGCAGCTTCCCGCAGAACTCAAAACTGTTTTTT. Protein: CASSFPQNSKLFF. The variable domain in full, completed from reference TRBV7-9 and TRBJ1-4, reads DTGVSQNPRHKITKRGQNVTFRCDPISEHNRLYWYRQTLGQGPEFLTYFQNEAQLEKSRLLSDRFSAERPKGSFSTLEIQRTEQGDSAMYLCASSFPQNSKLFFGSGTQLSVL.

This chain links TRBV6-5 with TRBJ2-7; tentatively, D is TRBD1 (6 bases). Germline V gives CDR1 MNHEY, CDR2 SVGAGI. V lost 2 bases, J lost 2 bases, and 13 bases lay in between. This CDR3 region has 15 residues. The CDR3: CASSYPDRPAYEQYF. The DNA of the CDR3 is TGTGCCAGCAGTTACCCGGACAGACCTGCCTACGAGCAGTACTTC.

This clonotype was recorded at least ten times. V usage is TRBV6-1 and J usage is TRBJ2-4; 9 nucleotides align to TRBD2. In germline, CDR1 is MNHNS, CDR2 SASEGT. CDR3 length: 14 residues. J was trimmed by 6 bases and V by 7 bases; bases with no gene match: 7. CDR3 in DNA: TGTGCCAGCACGCCGCGGGGGGGCCGAAACATTCAGTACTTC. This sequence encodes CASTPRGGRNIQYF.

This clonotype came up many times. This chain links TRBV11-2 with TRBJ2-7; tentatively, D is TRBD1 or TRBD2 (5 bases each). Germline V gene sequence: CDR1 SGHAT, CDR2 FQNNGV. Trimming shortened V by 3 bases and J by 0 bases, and 9 bases separated the two germline ends. CDR3 length equals 14 residues. Here the CDR3 DNA reads TGTGCCAGCAGCTTTCCCGGGGCCTCCTACGAGCAGTACTTC. Translating gives CASSFPGASYEQYF. Drawing the rest from reference TRBV11-2 and TRBJ2-7, the complete variable domain is EAGVAQSPRYKIIEKRQSVAFWCNPISGHATLYWYQQILGQGPKLLIQFQNNGVVDDSQLPKDRFSAERLKGVDSTLKIQPAKLEDSAVYLCASSFPGASYEQYFGPGTRLTVT.

At least ten counts were recorded for this clonotype. The chain recombines TRBV2 with TRBJ2-7, with 8 bases lining up with TRBD1. After removal of 8 bases from V and 0 bases from J, the junction contained 6 bases not matched to a gene. The CDR3 has 14 amino acids. The germline gives CDR1 SNHLY, CDR2 FYNNEI. CDR3 sequence (DNA): TGTGCCAGCCAGAGGGACAGGAGCTCCTACGAGCAGTACTTC. Amino acid sequence: CASQRDRSSYEQYF.

This chain links TRBV19 with TRBJ1-5, with 10 nucleotides matching TRBD1. Germline CDR1 reads LNHDA; CDR2 reads SQIVND (reference sequence). V dropped 3 bases and J dropped 6; count of bases not matched to a gene: 14. The CDR3 runs 18 residues. CDR3 sequence: CASSMRRDRGRVGQPQHF. The CDR3 DNA is TGTGCCAGTAGTATGCGGCGAGACAGGGGGCGAGTCGGTCAGCCCCAGCATTTT.